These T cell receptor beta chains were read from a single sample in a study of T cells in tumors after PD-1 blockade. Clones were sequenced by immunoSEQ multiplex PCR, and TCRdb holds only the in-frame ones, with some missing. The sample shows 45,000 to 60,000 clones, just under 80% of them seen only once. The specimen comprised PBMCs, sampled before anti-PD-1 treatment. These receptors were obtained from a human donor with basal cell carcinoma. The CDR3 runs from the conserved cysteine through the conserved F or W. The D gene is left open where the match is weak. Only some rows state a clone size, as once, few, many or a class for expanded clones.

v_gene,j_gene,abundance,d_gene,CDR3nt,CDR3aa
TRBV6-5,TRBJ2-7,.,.,TGTGCCAGCAGTCGCTCACAGGGAACCTACGAGCAGTACTTC,CASSRSQGTYEQYF
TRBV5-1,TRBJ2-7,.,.,TGCGCCAGCAGCTGGACGACAGAGACCACCGGAGAGCAGTACTTC,CASSWTTETTGEQYF
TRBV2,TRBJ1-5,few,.,TGTGCCAGCAGTGATTGGGGCAATCAGCCCCAGCATTTT,CASSDWGNQPQHF
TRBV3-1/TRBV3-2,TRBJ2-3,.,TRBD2,TGTGCCAGCAGCCGACTAGCGGGAGGGGGCACAGATACGCAGTATTTT,CASSRLAGGGTDTQYF
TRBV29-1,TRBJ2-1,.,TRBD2,TGCAGCGTTGAAGATCCGAAGCGGGAGACCTACAATGAGCAGTTCTTC,CSVEDPKRETYNEQFF
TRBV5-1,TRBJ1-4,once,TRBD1,TGCGCCAGCAGCAGGGACAGGGATACTGAAAAACTGTTTTTT,CASSRDRDTEKLFF
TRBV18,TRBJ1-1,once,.,TGTGCCAGCTCACCACCGGGGTACACTGAAGCTTTCTTT,CASSPPGYTEAFF
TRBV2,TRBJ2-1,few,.,TGTGCCAGCCTACTAGCTCAACAAAACAATGAGCAGTTCTTC,CASLLAQQNNEQFF
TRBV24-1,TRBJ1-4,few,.,TGTGCCACCGAGGACAGTTCAAATGAAAAACTGTTTTTT,CATEDSSNEKLFF
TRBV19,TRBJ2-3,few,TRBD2,TGTGCCAGTAGTATGTCGAGCGGGGGCTTCACAGATACGCAGTATTTT,CASSMSSGGFTDTQYF
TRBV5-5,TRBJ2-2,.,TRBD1,TGTGCCAGCAGACTCGGACAGGTTAGCACCGGGGAGCTGTTTTTT,CASRLGQVSTGELFF
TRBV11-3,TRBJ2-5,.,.,TGTGCCAGCAGCTCCCAAGAGACCCAGTACTTC,CASSSQETQYF
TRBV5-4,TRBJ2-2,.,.,TGTGCCAGCAGCTTCCCCGGGAGTACCGGGGAGCTGTTTTTT,CASSFPGSTGELFF
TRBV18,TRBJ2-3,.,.,TGTGCCAGCTCGCGGGTTAGCGCCACAGATACGCAGTATTTT,CASSRVSATDTQYF
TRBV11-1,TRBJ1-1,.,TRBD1,TGTGCCAGCAGCTCGGACAGGGCCGAAGCCTTCTTT,CASSSDRAEAFF
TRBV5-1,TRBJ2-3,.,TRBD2,TGCGCCAGCAGCTTGGGGCTAGCGGGGAATACAGATACGCAGTATTTT,CASSLGLAGNTDTQYF
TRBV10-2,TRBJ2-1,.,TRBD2,TGCGCCAGCAGAAAGGGACTAGCGGGAGCTTACAATGAGCAGTTCTTC,CASRKGLAGAYNEQFF
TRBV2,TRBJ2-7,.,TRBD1,TGTGCCAGCAGGGCCCGACAGGGATACGAGCAGTACTTC,CASRARQGYEQYF
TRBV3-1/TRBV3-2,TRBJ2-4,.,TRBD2,TGTGCCAGCAGCCAAGAACCCATAGCGGGAGGGAAAAACATTCAGTACTTC,CASSQEPIAGGKNIQYF
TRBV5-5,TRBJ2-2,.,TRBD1,TGTGCCAGCACCACGGGACAGGGGGAGTCCGGGGAGCTGTTTTTT,CASTTGQGESGELFF
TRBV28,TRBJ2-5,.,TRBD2,TGTGCCAGCAGTTTTTTGGCTAGCGGGAGGGCCAGTGAGCAGTACTTC,CASSFLASGRASEQYF
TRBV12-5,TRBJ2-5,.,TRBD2,TGTGCTAGTGGTTTGGTAACCGGGACTAGCGGGAGGGAGAAAGAGACCCAGTACTTC,CASGLVTGTSGREKETQYF
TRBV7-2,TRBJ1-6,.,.,TGTGCCAGCAGCCTGGGTTACTATAATTCACCCCTCCACTTT,CASSLGYYNSPLHF
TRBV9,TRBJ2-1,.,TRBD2,TGTGCCAGCAGTTCGAGCGGGAGTCCTTACAATGAGCAGTTCTTC,CASSSSGSPYNEQFF
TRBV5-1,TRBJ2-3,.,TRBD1,TGCGCCAGCAGCTCGTTAACAGGGGGCGCAGATACGCAGTATTTT,CASSSLTGGADTQYF
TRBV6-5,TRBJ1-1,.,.,TGTGCCAGCAGACCGCCGGGACCGCGGAACACTGAAGCTTTCTTT,CASRPPGPRNTEAFF
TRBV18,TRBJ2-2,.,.,TGTGCCAGCTCACCAGGGAGTTCTCCGAACACCGGGGAGCTGTTTTTT,CASSPGSSPNTGELFF
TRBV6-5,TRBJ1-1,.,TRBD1,TGTGCCAGCATGGACAGGGGGGGCACTGAAGCTTTCTTT,CASMDRGGTEAFF
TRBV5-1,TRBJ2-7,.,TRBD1,TGCGCCAGCAGCTTGGGAGGGACAGAGGGCGAGCAGTACTTC,CASSLGGTEGEQYF
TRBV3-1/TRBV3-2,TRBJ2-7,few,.,TGTGCCAGCAGCCAAAACGCGGGACAAAGGTACTTC,CASSQNAGQRYF
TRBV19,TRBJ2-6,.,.,TGTGCCAGTAGTCTGCACAGTCAAACCTCTGGGGCCAACGTCCTGACTTTC,CASSLHSQTSGANVLTF
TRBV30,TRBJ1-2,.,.,TGTGCCTGGAGTCAGGGCCCTAACTATGGCTACACCTTC,CAWSQGPNYGYTF
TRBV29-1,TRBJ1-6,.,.,TGCAGCGCGGTATTCACAGGCGCTTCACCCCTCCACTTT,CSAVFTGASPLHF
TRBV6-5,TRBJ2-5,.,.,TGTGCCAGCAGTTATTGGATGGGGCAAGAGACCCAGTACTTC,CASSYWMGQETQYF
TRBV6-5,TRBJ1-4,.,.,TGTGCCAGCAGTACAGGCCCCGGGACATCCGAAAAACTGTTTTTT,CASSTGPGTSEKLFF
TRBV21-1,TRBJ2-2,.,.,TGTGCCAGCAGCAAGTGCGGCTGGAAGGCAGGGTCGAGCGGGACCGGGGAGCTGTTTTTT,CASSKCGWKAGSSGTGELFF
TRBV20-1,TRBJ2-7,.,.,TGCAGTGCTAGTCCTAGTACCTACGAGCAGTACTTC,CSASPSTYEQYF
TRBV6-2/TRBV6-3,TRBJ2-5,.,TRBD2,TGTGCCAGCAGCCCCATCCGTCAGAGGCGGGGGGGCCCAGAGACCCAGTACTTC,CASSPIRQRRGGPETQYF
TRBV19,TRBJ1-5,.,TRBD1,TGTGCCAGTAGTAGGGACAGGGGCCTCAATCAGCCCCAGCATTTT,CASSRDRGLNQPQHF
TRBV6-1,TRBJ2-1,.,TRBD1,TGTGCCAGCAGTGTAATTGGGGGACAGGGTTTAAACAATGAGCAGTTCTTC,CASSVIGGQGLNNEQFF
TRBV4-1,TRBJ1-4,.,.,TGCGCCAGCAGCCAAGATGAGGCAGAGAATGAAAAACTGTTTTTT,CASSQDEAENEKLFF
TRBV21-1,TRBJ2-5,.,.,TGTGCCAGCAGCGAAACGGACAGGGGGTTTTCTCAGGGGAAAGAGACCCAGTACTTC,CASSETDRGFSQGKETQYF
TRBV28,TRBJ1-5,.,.,TGTGCCAGCACCGAAGGGTTTTATCAGCCCCAGCATTTT,CASTEGFYQPQHF
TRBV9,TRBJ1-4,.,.,TGTGCCAGCAGCGTAGGGGGAGGGAATACTAATGAAAAACTGTTTTTT,CASSVGGGNTNEKLFF
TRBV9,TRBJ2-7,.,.,TGTGCCAGCAGCACATCTAGCGCTGTTCCCTACGAGCAGTACTTC,CASSTSSAVPYEQYF
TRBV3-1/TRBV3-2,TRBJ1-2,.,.,TGTGCCAGCAGCCCCCGGACAGTTGGGCTCTTCTATGGCTACACCTTC,CASSPRTVGLFYGYTF
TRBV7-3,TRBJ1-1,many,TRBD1,TGTGCCAGCAGCTTACAGGGGGGAAGGTGGACTGAAGCTTTCTTT,CASSLQGGRWTEAFF
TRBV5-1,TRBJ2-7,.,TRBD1,TGCGCCAGCAGCGCCGGGACAGGGAGCCAGGAGCAGTACTTC,CASSAGTGSQEQYF